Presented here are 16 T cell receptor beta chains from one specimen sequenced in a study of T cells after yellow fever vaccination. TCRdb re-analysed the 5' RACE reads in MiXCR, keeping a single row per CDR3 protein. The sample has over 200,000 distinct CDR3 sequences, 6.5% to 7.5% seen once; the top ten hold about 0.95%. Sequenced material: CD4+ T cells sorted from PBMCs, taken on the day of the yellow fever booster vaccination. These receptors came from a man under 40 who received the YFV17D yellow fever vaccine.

Here the CDR3 reads CSAPGFVSYGYTF. In nucleotides, the CDR3 is TGCAGTGCGCCAGGGTTCGTTAGCTATGGCTACACCTTC. V is TRBV20-1 and J is TRBJ1-2; D may be TRBD1 (5 bases). The V gene lost 6 bases and the J gene lost 4 bases, with 15 bases spanning the gap. The length of the CDR3 is 13 residues. Germline CDR1 reads DFQATT; CDR2 reads SNEGSKA (reference sequence).

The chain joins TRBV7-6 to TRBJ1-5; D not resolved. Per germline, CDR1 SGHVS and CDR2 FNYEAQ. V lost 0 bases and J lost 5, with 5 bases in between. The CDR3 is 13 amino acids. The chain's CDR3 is CASSLAGDQPQHF. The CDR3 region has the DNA TGTGCCAGCAGCTTAGCCGGTGATCAGCCCCAGCATTTT. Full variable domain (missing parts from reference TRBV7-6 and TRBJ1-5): GAGVSQSPRYKVTKRGQDVALRCDPISGHVSLYWYRQALGQGPEFLTYFNYEAQQDKSGLPNDRFSAERPEGSISTLTIQRTEQRDSAMYRCASSLAGDQPQHFGDGTRLSIL.

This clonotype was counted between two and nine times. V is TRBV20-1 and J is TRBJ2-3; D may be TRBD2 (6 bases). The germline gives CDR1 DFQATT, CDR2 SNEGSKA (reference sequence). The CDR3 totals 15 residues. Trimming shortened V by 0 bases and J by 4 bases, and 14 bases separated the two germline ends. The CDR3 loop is CSARDMRRDPDTQYF. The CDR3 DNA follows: TGCAGTGCTAGAGATATGCGGCGGGACCCAGATACGCAGTATTTT.

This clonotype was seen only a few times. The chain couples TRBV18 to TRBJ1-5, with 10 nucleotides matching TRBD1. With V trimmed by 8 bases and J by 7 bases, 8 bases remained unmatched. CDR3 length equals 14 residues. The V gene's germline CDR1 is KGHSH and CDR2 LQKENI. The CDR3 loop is CASAKGTGEQPQHF. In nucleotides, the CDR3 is TGTGCCAGCGCAAAGGGGACAGGGGAGCAGCCCCAGCATTTT.

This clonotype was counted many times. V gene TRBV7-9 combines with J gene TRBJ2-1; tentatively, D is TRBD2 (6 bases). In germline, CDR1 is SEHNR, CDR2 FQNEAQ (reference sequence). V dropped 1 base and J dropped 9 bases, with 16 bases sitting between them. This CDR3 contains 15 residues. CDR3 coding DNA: TGTGCCAGCAGCTTAGATCTAGCGCCCAGGGCTGAGCAGTTCTTC. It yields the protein CASSLDLAPRAEQFF.

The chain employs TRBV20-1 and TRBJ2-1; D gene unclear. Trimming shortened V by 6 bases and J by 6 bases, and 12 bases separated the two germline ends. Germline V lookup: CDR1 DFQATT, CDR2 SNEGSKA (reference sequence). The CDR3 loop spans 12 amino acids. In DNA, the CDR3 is TGCAGTGCCGAGACCGACGGCAATGAGCAGTTCTTC. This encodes CSAETDGNEQFF.

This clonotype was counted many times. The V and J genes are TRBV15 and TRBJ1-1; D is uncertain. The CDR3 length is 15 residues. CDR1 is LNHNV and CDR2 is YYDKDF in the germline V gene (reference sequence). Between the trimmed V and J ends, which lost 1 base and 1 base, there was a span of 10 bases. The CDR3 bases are TGTGCCACCAGCAGAGCCCGGACGGGGAACACTGAAGCTTTCTTT. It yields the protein CATSRARTGNTEAFF.

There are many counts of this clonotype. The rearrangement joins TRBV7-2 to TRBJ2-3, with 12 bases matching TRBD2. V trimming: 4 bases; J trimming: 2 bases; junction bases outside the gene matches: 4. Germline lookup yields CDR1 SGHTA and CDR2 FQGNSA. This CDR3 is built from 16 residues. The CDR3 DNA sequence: TGTGCCAGCAGCTCCGGACTAGCGGGGACCACAGATACGCAGTATTTT. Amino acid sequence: CASSSGLAGTTDTQYF. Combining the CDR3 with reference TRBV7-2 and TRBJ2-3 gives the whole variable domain GAGVSQSPSNKVTEKGKDVELRCDPISGHTALYWYRQSLGQGLEFLIYFQGNSAPDKSGLPSDRFSAERTGGSVSTLTIQRTQQEDSAVYLCASSSGLAGTTDTQYFGPGTRLTVL.

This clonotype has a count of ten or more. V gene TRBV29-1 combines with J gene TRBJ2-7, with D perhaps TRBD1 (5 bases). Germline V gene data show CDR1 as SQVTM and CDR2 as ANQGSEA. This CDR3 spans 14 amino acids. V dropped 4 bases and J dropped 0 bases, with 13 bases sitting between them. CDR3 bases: TGCAGCGTTGTAGGGGTCCCCTACTCCTACGAGCAGTACTTC. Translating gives CSVVGVPYSYEQYF.

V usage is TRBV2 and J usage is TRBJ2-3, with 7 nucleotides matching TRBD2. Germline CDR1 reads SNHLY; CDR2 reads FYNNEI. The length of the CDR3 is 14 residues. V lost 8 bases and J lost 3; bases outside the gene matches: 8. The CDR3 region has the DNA TGTGCCAGCCAGCTCGGCGGGAGTACAGATACGCAGTATTTT. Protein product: CASQLGGSTDTQYF.

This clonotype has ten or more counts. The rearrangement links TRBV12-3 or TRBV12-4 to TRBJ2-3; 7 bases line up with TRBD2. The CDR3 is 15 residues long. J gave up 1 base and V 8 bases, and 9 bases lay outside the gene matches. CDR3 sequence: CASGTLRGGTDTQYF. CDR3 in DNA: TGTGCCAGCGGGACCCTTCGGGGGGGCACAGATACGCAGTATTTT.

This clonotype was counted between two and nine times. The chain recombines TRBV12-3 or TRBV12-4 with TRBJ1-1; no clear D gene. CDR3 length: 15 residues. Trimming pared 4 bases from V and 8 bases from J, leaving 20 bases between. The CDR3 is CASSSSAGGTTEAFF. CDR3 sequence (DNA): TGTGCCAGCAGTTCATCAGCAGGCGGAACGACAGAAGCTTTCTTT.

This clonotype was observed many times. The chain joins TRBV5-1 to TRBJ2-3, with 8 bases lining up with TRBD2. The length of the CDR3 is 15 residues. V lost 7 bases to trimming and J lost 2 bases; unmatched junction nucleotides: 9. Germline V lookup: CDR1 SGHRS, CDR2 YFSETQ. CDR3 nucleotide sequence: TGCGCCAGCGCACTGAGAGCGGGAGCCACAGATACGCAGTATTTT. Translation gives CASALRAGATDTQYF.

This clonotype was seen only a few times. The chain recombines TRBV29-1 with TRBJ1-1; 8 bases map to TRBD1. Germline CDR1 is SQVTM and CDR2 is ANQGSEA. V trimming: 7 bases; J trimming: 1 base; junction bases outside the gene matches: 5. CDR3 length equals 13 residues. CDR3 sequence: CSGTTGANTEAFF. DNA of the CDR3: TGCAGCGGGACGACAGGGGCGAACACTGAAGCTTTCTTT. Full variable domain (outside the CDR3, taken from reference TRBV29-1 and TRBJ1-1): SAVISQKPSRDICQRGTSLTIQCQVDSQVTMMFWYRQQPGQSLTLIATANQGSEATYESGFVIDKFPISRPNLTFSTLTVSNMSPEDSSIYLCSGTTGANTEAFFGQGTRLTVV.

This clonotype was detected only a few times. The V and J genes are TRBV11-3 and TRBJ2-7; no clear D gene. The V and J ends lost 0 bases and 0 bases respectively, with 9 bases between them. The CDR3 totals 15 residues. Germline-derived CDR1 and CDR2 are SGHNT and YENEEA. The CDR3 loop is CASSLDPGSSYEQYF. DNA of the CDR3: TGTGCCAGCAGCTTAGATCCCGGTAGCTCCTACGAGCAGTACTTC.

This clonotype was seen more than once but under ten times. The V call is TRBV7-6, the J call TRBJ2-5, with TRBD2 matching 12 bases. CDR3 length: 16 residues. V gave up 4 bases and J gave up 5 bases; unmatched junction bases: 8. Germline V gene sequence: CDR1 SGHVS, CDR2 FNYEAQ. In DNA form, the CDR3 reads TGTGCCAGCAGCTCCCTAGCGGGAGGGCGGTTCGAGACCCAGTACTTC. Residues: CASSSLAGGRFETQYF.